This T cell receptor (beta chain) came from a study of T cell responses to AZD1222 COVID-19 vaccine. Study observations and caveats: Nearly half of unique spike-specific TCRs reportedly avoided B.1.351 and B.1.1.7 mutated regions. Clonal diversity was possibly underestimated; the donors were predominantly white British and more often female. At study baseline, merely five or six AZD1222 recipients were seropositive. No repertoire was sampled before or during the peak T cell response, only after it.

Sequencing used immunoSEQ multiplex PCR; TCRdb keeps in-frame clones, though not all of them. The table records roughly 100,000 clones, about 89% of them present only once. On this clone: Antigen: not known.

This CDR3 is 14 amino acids long. V was shortened by 2 bases and J by 2 bases, with 10 bases between the two germline ends. Germline loops: CDR1 MNHNS, CDR2 SASEGT. This receptor was identified in an adult in good health. Sequenced here: peripheral blood, sampled on day 0 of AZD1222 vaccination. The chain has TRBV6-1 and TRBJ2-7; D is possibly TRBD1 (6 bases). The DNA for the CDR3 is TGTGCCAGCAGTGAACAGGGGATCGCCTACGAGCAGTACTTC. This translates into CASSEQGIAYEQYF.